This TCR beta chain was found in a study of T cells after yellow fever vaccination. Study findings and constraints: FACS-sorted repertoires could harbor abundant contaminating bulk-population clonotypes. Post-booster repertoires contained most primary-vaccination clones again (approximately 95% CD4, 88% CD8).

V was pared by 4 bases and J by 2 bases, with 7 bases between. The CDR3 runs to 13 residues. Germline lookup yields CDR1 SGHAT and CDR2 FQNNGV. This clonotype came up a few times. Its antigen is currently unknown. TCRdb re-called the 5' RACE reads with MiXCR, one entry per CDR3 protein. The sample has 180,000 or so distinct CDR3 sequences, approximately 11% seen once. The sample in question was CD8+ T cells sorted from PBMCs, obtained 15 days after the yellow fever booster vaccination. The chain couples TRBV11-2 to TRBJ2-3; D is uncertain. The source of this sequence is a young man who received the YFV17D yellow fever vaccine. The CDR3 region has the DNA TGTGCCAGCAGCTCCGCAGTCACAGATACGCAGTATTTT. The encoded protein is CASSSAVTDTQYF.